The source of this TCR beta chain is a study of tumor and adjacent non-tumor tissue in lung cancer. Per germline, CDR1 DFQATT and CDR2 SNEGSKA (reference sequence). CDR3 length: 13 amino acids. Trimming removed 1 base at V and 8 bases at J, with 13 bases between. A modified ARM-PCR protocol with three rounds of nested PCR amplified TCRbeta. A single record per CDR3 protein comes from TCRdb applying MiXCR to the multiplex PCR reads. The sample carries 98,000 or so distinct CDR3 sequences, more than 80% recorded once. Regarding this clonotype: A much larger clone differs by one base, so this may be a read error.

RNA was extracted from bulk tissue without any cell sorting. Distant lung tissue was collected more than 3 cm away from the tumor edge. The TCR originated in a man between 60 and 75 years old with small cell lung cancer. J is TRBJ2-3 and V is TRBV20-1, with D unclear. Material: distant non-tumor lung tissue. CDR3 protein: CSARAQVGVTQYF. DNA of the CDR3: TGCAGTGCTAGAGCGCAAGTTGGTGTTACGCAGTATTTT.